The source of this T cell receptor (beta chain) is a study of CD8 T cells in ankylosing spondylitis. This clonotype was observed a few times. TCRdb ran MiXCR on the 5' RACE reads and lists one entry per CDR3 protein. The repertoire holds a few hundred thousand distinct CDR3 sequences, 18% seen once, with approximately 33% in the top ten. Unmatched junction bases numbered 6, after V lost 6 bases and J lost 7 bases. The CDR3 runs to 13 residues. This clonotype was sampled from a male donor with ankylosing spondylitis or in good health (not recorded which). This sequence joins TRBV12-3 or TRBV12-4 and TRBJ1-5, with 7 bases lining up with TRBD1. The source material was blood, either unsorted or a sorted T cell fraction (not recorded which). The CDR3 DNA reads TGTGCCAGCAGCCGACAGGGTGACCAGCCCCAGCATTTT. Protein: CASSRQGDQPQHF.